The rows below give T cell receptor beta chains drawn from one sample of a study of neoadjuvant anti-PD-1 for oral cavity cancer. The data were produced by immunoSEQ multiplex PCR, yet TCRdb's version contains in-frame clones alone and is incomplete. The sample lists some 30,000 clones; almost 80% were seen once. The material was PBMCs, obtained after nivolumab (anti-PD-1) treatment. The source is a person between 40 and 85 years old with oral cavity squamous cell carcinoma. CDR3s include the opening cysteine and the closing phenylalanine or tryptophan. D genes are given only for firm matches. Not every row has a clone size; where given, it reads once, few, many or a size class.

V gene	clone size	J gene	CDR3 length	D gene	CDR3 DNA	CDR3 protein
TRBV7-2	.	TRBJ2-1	15	TRBD2	TGTGCCAGCAGCTTAGGAGCGGGGTTCTACAATGAGCAGTTCTTC	CASSLGAGFYNEQFF
TRBV6-6	.	TRBJ2-7	12	.	TGTGCCAGCAGCCGTCAGCCCGGCGAGCAGTACTTC	CASSRQPGEQYF
TRBV7-9	.	TRBJ1-2	13	TRBD1	TGTGCCAGCAGCGAGGGACAGCACTATGGCTACACCTTC	CASSEGQHYGYTF
TRBV7-2	.	TRBJ2-3	17	TRBD2	TGTGCCAGCAGCTCGCAGCGGGGGGCAAGGGTCTCAGATACGCAGTATTTT	CASSSQRGARVSDTQYF
TRBV19	.	TRBJ2-2	14	.	TGTGCCAGTAGTCCGCGGGACCGGAACGGGGAGCTGTTTTTT	CASSPRDRNGELFF
TRBV4-2	few	TRBJ1-2	14	.	TGTGCCAGCAGCCATGGGTTAACTAACTATGGCTACACCTTC	CASSHGLTNYGYTF
TRBV6-4	.	TRBJ1-2	12	.	TGTGCCAGCAGTGGTTCCGGGTACGGCTACACCTTC	CASSGSGYGYTF
TRBV30	.	TRBJ2-3	16	.	TGTGCCTGGAAAAGGGGGAGTAGCGGACGCACAGATACGCAGTATTTT	CAWKRGSSGRTDTQYF
TRBV4-3	.	TRBJ2-2	16	.	TGCGCCAGCAGCCAAGAAGGTGGTGGGGGTTCCGGGGAGCTGTTTTTT	CASSQEGGGGSGELFF
TRBV6-6	few	TRBJ2-7	15	.	TGTGCCAGCAGCCGCGAGACAGTTTCTGACTACGAGCAGTACTTC	CASSRETVSDYEQYF
TRBV7-2	once	TRBJ2-7	13	.	TGTGCCAGCAGCTTACGAGGGGAAAACGAGCAGTACTTC	CASSLRGENEQYF
TRBV14	.	TRBJ1-1	16	.	TGTGCCAGCAGCCCAAGAGCCGTGGCTTGGGGGGCTGAAGCTTTCTTT	CASSPRAVAWGAEAFF
TRBV6-1	medium-sized	TRBJ1-3	15	.	TGTGCCAGCAGCGCTTATCAGCAGGGGGGAAACACCATATATTTT	CASSAYQQGGNTIYF
TRBV7-6	.	TRBJ1-4	16	TRBD1	TGTGCCAGCAGTAGAATTGTTGGACAGGGTAATGAAAAACTGTTTTTT	CASSRIVGQGNEKLFF
TRBV30	.	TRBJ1-5	13	.	TGTGCCTGGAGCGAAGGGGATAGTCAGCCCCAGCATTTT	CAWSEGDSQPQHF
TRBV15	.	TRBJ1-2	13	.	TGTGCCACCAGCAGAGATGGATCCAAAGGCTACACCTTC	CATSRDGSKGYTF
TRBV28	.	TRBJ2-2	15	TRBD1	TGTGCCAGCAGCTTGAGGGGGCTGGGTGACGGGGAGCTGTTTTTT	CASSLRGLGDGELFF
TRBV27	.	TRBJ1-1	14	TRBD1	TGTGCCAGCAGCCAACAGGGGGGGTCCACTGAAGCTTTCTTT	CASSQQGGSTEAFF
TRBV5-6	few	TRBJ1-1	15	TRBD1	TGTGCCAGCAGCAAAGGGACAGGAACGAACACTGAAGCTTTCTTT	CASSKGTGTNTEAFF
TRBV19	.	TRBJ1-3	16	.	TGTGCCAGTGGGGACCGGGGCGCAGGTTCTGGAAACACCATATATTTT	CASGDRGAGSGNTIYF
TRBV4-2	.	TRBJ2-7	15	.	TGTGCCAGCAGCCAAGATCGGGGAGTCCCCTACGAGCAGTACTTC	CASSQDRGVPYEQYF
TRBV10-3	.	TRBJ2-7	14	TRBD1	TGTGCCATCAGACAGGACAGGGGAGGCTACGAGCAGTACTTC	CAIRQDRGGYEQYF
TRBV27	.	TRBJ2-6	15	.	TGTGCCAGCAGTTTACTCTCTGGTGGGGCCAACGTCCTGACTTTC	CASSLLSGGANVLTF
TRBV19	.	TRBJ1-5	15	.	TGTGCCAGTACCTTCGGCGAAACACTGGGACAGCCCCAGCATTTT	CASTFGETLGQPQHF
TRBV6-5	.	TRBJ1-1	14	.	TGTGCCAGCAGTTACCTCGTGGGTGGCACTGAAGCTTTCTTT	CASSYLVGGTEAFF
TRBV5-4	medium-sized	TRBJ2-2	17	TRBD2	TGTGCCAGCAGCTCGCAACAGCGGGGCCCGAACACCGGGGAGCTGTTTTTT	CASSSQQRGPNTGELFF
TRBV10-3	medium-sized	TRBJ1-1	19	TRBD1	TGTGCCATCAGTGAGTCAGTTATAGGACAGGGGGGAGAGAACACTGAAGCTTTCTTT	CAISESVIGQGGENTEAFF
TRBV10-1	.	TRBJ1-2	15	TRBD1	TGCGCCAGCTCAGACCGGACAGGGAAAAACTATGGCTACACCTTC	CASSDRTGKNYGYTF